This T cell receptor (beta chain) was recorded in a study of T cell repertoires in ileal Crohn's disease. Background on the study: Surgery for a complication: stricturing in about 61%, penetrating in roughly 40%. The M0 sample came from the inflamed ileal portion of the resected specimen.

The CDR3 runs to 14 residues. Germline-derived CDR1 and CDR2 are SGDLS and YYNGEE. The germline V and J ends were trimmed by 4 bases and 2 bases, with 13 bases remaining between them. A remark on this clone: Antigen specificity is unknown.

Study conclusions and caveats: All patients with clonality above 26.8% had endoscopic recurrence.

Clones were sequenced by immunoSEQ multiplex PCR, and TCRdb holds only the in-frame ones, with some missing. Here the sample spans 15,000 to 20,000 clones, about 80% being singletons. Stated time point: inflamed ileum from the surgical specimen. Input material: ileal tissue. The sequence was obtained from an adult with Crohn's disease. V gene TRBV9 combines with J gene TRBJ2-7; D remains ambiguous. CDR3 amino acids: CASSPLDLPYEQYF. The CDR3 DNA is TGTGCCAGCAGCCCCTTGGACCTCCCCTACGAGCAGTACTTC.